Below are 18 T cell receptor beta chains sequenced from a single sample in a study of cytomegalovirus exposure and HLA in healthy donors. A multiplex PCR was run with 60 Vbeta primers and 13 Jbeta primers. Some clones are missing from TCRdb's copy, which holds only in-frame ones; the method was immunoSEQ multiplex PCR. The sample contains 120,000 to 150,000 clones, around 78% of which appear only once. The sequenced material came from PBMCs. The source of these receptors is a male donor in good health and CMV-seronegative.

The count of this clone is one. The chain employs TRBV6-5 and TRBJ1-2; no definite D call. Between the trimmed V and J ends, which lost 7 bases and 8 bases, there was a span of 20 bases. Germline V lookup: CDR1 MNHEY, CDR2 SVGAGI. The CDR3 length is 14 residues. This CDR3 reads CASTWRAAIGGYTF. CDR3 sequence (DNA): TGTGCCAGCACCTGGAGGGCGGCGATCGGGGGCTACACCTTC.

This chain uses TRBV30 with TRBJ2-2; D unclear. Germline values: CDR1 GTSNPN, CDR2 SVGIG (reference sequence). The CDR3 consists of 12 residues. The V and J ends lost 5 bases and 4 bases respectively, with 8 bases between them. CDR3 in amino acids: CAWVEFTGELFF. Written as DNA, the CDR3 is TGTGCCTGGGTGGAGTTCACCGGGGAGCTGTTTTTT. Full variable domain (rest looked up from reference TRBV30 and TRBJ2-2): SQTIHQWPATLVQPVGSPLSLECTVEGTSNPNLYWYRQAAGRGLQLLFYSVGIGQISSEVPQNLSASRPQDRQFILSSKKLLLSDSGFYLCAWVEFTGELFFGEGSRLTVL.

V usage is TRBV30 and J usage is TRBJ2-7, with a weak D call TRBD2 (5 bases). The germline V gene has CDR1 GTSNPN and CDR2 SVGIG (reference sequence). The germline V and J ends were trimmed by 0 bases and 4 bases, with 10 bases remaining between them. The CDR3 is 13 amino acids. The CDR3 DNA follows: TGTGCCTGGAGTGTTGGCCTAGCTTACGAGCAGTACTTC. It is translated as CAWSVGLAYEQYF.

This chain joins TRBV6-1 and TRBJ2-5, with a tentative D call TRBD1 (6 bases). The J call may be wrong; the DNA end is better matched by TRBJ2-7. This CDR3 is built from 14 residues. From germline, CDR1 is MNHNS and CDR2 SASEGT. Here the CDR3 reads CASSPTGSSYEQYF. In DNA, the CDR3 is TGTGCCAGCAGTCCCACAGGGAGCTCCTACGAGCAGTACTTC.

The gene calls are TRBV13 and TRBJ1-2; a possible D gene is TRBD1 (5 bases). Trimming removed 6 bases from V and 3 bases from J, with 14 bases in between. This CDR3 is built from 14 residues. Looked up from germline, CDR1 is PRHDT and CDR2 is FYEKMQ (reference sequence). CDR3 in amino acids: CASRHGGGDYGYTF. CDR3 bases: TGTGCCAGCAGACACGGGGGGGGTGACTATGGCTACACCTTC. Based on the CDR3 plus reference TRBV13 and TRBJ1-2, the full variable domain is AAGVIQSPRHLIKEKRETATLKCYPIPRHDTVYWYQQGPGQDPQFLISFYEKMQSDKGSIPDRFSAQQFSDYHSELNMSSLELGDSALYFCASRHGGGDYGYTFGSGTRLTVV.

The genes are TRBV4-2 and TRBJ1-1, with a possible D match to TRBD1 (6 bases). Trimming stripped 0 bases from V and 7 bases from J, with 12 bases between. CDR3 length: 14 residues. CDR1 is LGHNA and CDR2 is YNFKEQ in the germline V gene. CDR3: CASSQDPQGIEAFF. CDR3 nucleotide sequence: TGTGCCAGCAGCCAAGACCCTCAGGGGATTGAAGCTTTCTTT.

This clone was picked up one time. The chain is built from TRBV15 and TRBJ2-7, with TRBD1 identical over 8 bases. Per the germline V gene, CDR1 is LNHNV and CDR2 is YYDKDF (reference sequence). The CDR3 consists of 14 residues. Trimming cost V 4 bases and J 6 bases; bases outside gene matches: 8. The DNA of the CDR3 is TGTGCCACCAGCAAAAGGACAGGGCATACCGAGCAGTACTTC. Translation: CATSKRTGHTEQYF.

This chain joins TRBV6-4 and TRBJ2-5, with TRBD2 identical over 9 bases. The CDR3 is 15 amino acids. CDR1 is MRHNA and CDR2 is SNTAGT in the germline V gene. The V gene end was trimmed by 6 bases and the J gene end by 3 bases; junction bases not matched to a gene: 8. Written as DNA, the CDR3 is TGTGCCAGCAGCCGTCGGGCTAGCGGGGAAGAGACCCAGTACTTC. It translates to CASSRRASGEETQYF.

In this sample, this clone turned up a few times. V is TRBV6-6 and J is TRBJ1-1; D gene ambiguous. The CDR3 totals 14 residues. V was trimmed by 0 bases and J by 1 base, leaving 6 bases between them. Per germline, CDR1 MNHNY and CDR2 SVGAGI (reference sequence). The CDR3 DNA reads TGTGCCAGCAGTTACTCGACTGGGAACACTGAAGCTTTCTTT. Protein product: CASSYSTGNTEAFF.

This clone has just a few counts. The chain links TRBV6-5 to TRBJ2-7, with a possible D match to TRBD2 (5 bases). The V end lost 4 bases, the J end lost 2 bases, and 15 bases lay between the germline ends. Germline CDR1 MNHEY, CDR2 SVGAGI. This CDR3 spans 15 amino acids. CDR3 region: CASSFRVGDPYEQYF. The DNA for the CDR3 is TGTGCCAGCAGTTTCCGTGTGGGAGACCCCTACGAGCAGTACTTC.

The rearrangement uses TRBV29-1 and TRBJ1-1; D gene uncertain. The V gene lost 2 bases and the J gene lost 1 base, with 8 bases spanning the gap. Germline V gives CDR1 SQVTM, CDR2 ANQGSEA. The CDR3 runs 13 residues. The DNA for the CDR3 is TGCAGCGTTGAACTACAGACGAACACTGAAGCTTTCTTT. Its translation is CSVELQTNTEAFF.

The CDR3 region is CATSRDVEQFF. The CDR3 nucleotides read TGTGCCACCAGCAGAGACGTCGAGCAGTTCTTC. The V and J genes are TRBV15 and TRBJ2-1, with D unresolved. V was cut by 0 bases and J by 10 bases, with 4 bases left in between. Germline loops: CDR1 LNHNV, CDR2 YYDKDF (reference sequence). The CDR3 has 11 residues.

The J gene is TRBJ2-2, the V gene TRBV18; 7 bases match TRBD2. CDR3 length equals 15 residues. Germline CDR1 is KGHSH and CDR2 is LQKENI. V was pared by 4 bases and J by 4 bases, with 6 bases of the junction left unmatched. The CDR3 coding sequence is TGTGCCAGCTCACAAGGACTAGACGGCACCGGGGAGCTGTTTTTT. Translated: CASSQGLDGTGELFF.

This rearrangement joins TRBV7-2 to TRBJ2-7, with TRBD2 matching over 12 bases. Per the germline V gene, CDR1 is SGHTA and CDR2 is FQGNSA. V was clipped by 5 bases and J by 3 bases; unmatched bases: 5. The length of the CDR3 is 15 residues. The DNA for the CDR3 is TGTGCCAGCAGCGCTTCGACTAGCGGGGGCTACGAGCAGTACTTC. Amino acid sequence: CASSASTSGGYEQYF.

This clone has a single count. The chain's CDR3 is CASGLNRGTEAFF. The CDR3 DNA reads TGTGCTAGTGGTTTGAACAGGGGGACTGAAGCTTTCTTT. The chain links TRBV12-5 to TRBJ1-1; 8 bases agree with TRBD1. This CDR3 is 13 amino acids long. V was pared by 2 bases and J by 5 bases, with 1 base of the junction left unmatched. Germline CDR1 is LGHNT and CDR2 is FRNRAP.

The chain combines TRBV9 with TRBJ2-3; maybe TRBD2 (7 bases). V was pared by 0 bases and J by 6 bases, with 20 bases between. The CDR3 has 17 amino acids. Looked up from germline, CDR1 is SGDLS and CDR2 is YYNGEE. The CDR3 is CASSVDGAGALLDTQYF. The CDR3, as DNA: TGTGCCAGCAGCGTAGATGGGGCGGGGGCCCTCCTTGATACGCAGTATTTT.

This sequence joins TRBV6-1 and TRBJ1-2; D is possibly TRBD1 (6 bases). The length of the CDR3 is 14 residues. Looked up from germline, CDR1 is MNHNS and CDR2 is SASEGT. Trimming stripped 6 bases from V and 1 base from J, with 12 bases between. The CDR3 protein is CASSRTDRNYGYTF. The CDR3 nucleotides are TGTGCCAGCAGCCGGACAGACCGTAACTATGGCTACACCTTC.

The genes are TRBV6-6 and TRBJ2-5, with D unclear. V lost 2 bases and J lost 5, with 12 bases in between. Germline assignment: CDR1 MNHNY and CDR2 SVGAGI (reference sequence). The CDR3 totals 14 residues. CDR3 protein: CASSYDTTRETQYF. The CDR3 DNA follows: TGTGCCAGCAGTTACGACACAACAAGGGAGACCCAGTACTTC.